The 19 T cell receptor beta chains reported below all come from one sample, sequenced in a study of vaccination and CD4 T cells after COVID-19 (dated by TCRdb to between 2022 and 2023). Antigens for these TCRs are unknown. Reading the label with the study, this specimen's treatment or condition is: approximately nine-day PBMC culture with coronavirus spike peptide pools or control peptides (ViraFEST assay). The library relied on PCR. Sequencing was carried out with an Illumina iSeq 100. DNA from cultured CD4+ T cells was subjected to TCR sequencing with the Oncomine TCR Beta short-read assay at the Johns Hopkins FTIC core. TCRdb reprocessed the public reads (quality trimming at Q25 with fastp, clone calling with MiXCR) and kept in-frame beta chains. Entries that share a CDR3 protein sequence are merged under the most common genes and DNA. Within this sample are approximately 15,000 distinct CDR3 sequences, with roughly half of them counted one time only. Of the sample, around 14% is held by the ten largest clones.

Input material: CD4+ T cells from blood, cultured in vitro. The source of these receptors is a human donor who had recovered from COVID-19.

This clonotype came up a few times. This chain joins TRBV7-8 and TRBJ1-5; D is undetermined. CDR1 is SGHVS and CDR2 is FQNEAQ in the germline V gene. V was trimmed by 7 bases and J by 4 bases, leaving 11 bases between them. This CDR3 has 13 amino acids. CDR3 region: CASTLVGNQPQHF. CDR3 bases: TGTGCCAGCACCCTCGTGGGGAATCAGCCCCAGCATTTT.

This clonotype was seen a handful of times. CDR3: CATSDPGQGAGEKLFF. DNA of the CDR3: TGTGCCACCAGTGACCCCGGACAGGGGGCAGGAGAAAAACTGTTTTTT. The chain has TRBV24-1 and TRBJ1-4, with 11 bases aligning to TRBD1. This CDR3 has 16 residues. V lost 4 bases to trimming and J lost 8 bases; unmatched junction nucleotides: 8. The V gene's germline CDR1 is KGHDR and CDR2 SFDVKD.

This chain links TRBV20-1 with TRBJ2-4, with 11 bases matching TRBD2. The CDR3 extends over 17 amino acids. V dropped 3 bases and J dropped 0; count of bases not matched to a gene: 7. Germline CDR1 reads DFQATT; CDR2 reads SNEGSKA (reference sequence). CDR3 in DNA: TGCAGTGCTAGGGAAATAGCGGGGGGGATAGCCAAAAACATTCAGTACTTC. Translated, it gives CSAREIAGGIAKNIQYF.

CDR3 sequence: CASSPAGKGSQPQHF. CDR3 nucleotides: TGTGCCAGCTCACCGGCAGGGAAGGGGAGTCAGCCCCAGCATTTT. The V gene is TRBV18, the J gene TRBJ1-5; possibly TRBD1 for D (5 bases). CDR1 is KGHSH, CDR2 LQKENI, per germline. The CDR3 has 15 residues. Trimming removed 3 bases at V and 6 bases at J, with 15 bases between.

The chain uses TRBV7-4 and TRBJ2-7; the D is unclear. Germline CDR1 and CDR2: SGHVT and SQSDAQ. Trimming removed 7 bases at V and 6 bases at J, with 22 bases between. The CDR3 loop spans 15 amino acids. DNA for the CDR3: TGTGCCAGCACCCCTGGTGACGGCGAATCTGGCGAGCAGTACTTC. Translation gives CASTPGDGESGEQYF.

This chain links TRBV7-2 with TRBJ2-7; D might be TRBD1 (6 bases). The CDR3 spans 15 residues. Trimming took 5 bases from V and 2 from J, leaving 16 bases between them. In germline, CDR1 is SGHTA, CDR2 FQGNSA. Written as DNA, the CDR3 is TGTGCCAGCAGCGATTCAGGGGTGGGGCCCTACGAGCAGTACTTC. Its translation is CASSDSGVGPYEQYF.

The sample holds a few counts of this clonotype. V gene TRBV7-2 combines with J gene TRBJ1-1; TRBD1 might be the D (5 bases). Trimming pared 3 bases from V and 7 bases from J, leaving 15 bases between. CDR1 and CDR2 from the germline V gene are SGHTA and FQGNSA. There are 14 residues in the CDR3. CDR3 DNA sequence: TGTGCCAGCAGCTTTTTGACAGATTCCGGTGAAGCTTTCTTT. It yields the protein CASSFLTDSGEAFF.

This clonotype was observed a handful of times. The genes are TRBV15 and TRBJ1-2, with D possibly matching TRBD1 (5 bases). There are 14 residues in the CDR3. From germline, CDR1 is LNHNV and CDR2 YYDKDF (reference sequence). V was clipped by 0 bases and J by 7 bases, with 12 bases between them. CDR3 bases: TGTGCCACCAGCAGAGATGGGTATGGGGGTGGCTACACCTTC. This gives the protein CATSRDGYGGGYTF.

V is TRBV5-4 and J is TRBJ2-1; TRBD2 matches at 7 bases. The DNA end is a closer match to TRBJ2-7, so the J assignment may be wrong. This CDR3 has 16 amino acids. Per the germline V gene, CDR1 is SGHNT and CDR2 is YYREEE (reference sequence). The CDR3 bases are TGTGCCAGCAGCTTGGATCCCGGGAGGACCATTACCGAGCAGTACTTC. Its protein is CASSLDPGRTITEQYF.

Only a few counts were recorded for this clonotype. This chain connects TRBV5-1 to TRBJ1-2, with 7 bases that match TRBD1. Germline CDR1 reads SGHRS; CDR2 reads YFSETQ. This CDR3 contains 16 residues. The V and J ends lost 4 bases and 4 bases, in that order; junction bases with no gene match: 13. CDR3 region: CASSPGTASAIYGYTF. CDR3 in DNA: TGCGCCAGCAGCCCCGGGACAGCCTCTGCGATCTATGGCTACACCTTC. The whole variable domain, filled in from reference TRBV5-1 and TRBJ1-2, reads KAGVTQTPRYLIKTRGQQVTLSCSPISGHRSVSWYQQTPGQGLQFLFEYFSETQRNKGNFPGRFSGRQFSNSRSEMNVSTLELGDSALYLCASSPGTASAIYGYTFGSGTRLTVV.

The CDR3 sequence: CASSKNRVGYGYTF. The CDR3 coding sequence is TGTGCCAGCAGCAAGAACAGGGTTGGCTATGGCTACACCTTC. This sequence joins TRBV7-8 and TRBJ1-2; tentative D call: TRBD1 (6 bases). V gave up 5 bases and J gave up 4 bases, with 14 bases separating them. Germline V gives CDR1 SGHVS, CDR2 FQNEAQ. The CDR3 has 14 residues.

The DNA of the CDR3 is TGTGCCAGCAGCACAGACAGGAACACTGAAGCTTTCTTT. Protein: CASSTDRNTEAFF. The rearrangement uses TRBV11-2 and TRBJ1-1; TRBD1 is a possible D gene (5 bases). The V gene lost 5 bases and the J gene lost 1 base, with 8 bases spanning the gap. Germline loops: CDR1 SGHAT, CDR2 FQNNGV. This CDR3 has 13 residues.

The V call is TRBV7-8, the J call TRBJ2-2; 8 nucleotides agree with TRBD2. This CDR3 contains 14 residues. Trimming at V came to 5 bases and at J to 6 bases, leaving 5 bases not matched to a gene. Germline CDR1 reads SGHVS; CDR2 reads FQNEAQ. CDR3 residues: CASSRGGEAGELFF. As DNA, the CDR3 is TGTGCCAGCAGCCGGGGGGGGGAGGCCGGGGAGCTGTTTTTT.

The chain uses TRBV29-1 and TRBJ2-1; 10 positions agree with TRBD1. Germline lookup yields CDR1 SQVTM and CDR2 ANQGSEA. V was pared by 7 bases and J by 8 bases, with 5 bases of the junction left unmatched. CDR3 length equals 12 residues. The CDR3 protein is CSGDRGGYEQFF. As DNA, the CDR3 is TGCAGCGGGGACAGGGGTGGCTATGAGCAGTTCTTC.

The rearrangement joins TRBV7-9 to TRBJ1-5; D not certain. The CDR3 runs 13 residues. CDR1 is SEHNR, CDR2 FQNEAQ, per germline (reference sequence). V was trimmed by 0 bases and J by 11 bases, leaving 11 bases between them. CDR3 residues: CASSLAAGVAQHF. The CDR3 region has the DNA TGTGCCAGCAGCTTAGCGGCCGGGGTGGCCCAGCATTTT.

The CDR3 loop is CSASGGSPLHF. The CDR3 DNA reads TGCAGTGCTAGCGGCGGGTCACCCCTCCACTTT. The chain uses TRBV20-1 and TRBJ1-6, with unresolved D. Germline V gives CDR1 DFQATT, CDR2 SNEGSKA (reference sequence). The germline V and J ends were trimmed by 3 bases and 10 bases, with 7 bases remaining between them. The CDR3 totals 11 residues.

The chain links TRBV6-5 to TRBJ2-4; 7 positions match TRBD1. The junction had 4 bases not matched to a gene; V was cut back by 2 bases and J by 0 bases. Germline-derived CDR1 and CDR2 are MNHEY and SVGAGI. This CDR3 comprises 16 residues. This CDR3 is CASSYDRAVAKNIQYF. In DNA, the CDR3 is TGTGCCAGCAGTTACGACAGGGCGGTAGCCAAAAACATTCAGTACTTC.

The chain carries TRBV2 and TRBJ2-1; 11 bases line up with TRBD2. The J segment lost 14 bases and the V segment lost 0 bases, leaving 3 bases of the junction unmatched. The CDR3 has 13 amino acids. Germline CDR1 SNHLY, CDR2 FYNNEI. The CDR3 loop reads CASSEASGGAKFF. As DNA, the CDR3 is TGTGCCAGCAGTGAAGCTAGCGGGGGGGCTAAGTTCTTC.

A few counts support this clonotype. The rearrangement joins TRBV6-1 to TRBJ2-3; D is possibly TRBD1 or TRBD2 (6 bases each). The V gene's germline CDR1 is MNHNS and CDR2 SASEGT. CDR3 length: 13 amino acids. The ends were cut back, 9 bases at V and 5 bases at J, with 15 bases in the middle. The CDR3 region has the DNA TGTGCCAGTAGAGGGGGGATTCGAGATACGCAGTATTTT. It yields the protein CASRGGIRDTQYF.